What follows describes a single T cell receptor beta chain. The data were taken from a study of blood T cell dynamics during melanoma immunotherapy. The CDR3 has 15 residues. Germline-derived CDR1 and CDR2 are SNHLY and FYNNEI. Trimming took 3 bases from V and 6 from J, leaving 17 bases between them. Indicated time point: pre-treatment baseline. Sequencing was performed with immunoSEQ multiplex PCR; in TCRdb, only in-frame clones are kept and a portion is missing. The repertoire holds approximately 12,000 clones, with 86% as singletons. The starting material was blood, obtained from a patient treated with checkpoint blockade. The V and J genes are TRBV2 and TRBJ2-5, with D perhaps TRBD2 (6 bases). This sequence originates from a human donor with melanoma. CDR3 in DNA: TGTGCCAGCAGTGAGGACTTCGCGGGGACGCAGACCCAGTACTTC. Amino acid sequence: CASSEDFAGTQTQYF.